This T cell receptor beta chain was captured in a study of CD8 T cells in ankylosing spondylitis. Making use of molecular barcodes, quantitative 5'-RACE generated TCR beta libraries. TCRdb independently ran MiXCR on the 5' RACE reads; one entry per CDR3 protein. The sample gives about 800,000 distinct CDR3 sequences, approximately 12% of which show up once; roughly 0.51% is in the top ten. Notes on the study in general: Typical of ankylosing spondylitis blood, it appeared, was a TCR beta motif of fewer than ten highly homologous variants. CD8+ cells made up the disease-linked clones, which were relatively rare in peripheral blood. Significantly higher representation of disease-linked clones was reported for matched ankylosing spondylitis synovial fluid.

This clonotype was counted only a few times. What it recognizes is unknown. This CDR3 spans 14 amino acids. Trimming took 6 bases from V and 3 from J; bases not matched to a gene: 4. Per the germline V gene, CDR1 is SQVTM and CDR2 is ANQGSEA. The sequence derives from a male donor with ankylosing spondylitis. What was sequenced was blood, either unsorted or a sorted T cell fraction (not recorded which). V gene TRBV29-1 combines with J gene TRBJ2-1, with 11 bases aligning to TRBD2. DNA of the CDR3: TGCAGCGTGACCGGGACTAGCGGCTACAATGAGCAGTTCTTC. It translates to CSVTGTSGYNEQFF.